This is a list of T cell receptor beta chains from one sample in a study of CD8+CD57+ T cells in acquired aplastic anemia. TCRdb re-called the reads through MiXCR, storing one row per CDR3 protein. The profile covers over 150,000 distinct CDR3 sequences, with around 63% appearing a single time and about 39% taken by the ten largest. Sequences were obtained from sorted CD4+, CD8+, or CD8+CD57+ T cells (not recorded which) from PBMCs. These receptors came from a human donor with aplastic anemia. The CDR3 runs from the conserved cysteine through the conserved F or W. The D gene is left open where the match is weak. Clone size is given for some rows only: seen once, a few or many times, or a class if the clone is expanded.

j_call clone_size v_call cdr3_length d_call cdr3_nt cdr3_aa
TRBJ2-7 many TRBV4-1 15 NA TGCGCCAGCAGCCTAGAACTGAGGCCGGGGTCCGAGCAGTACTTC CASSLELRPGSEQYF
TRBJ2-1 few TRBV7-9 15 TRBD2 TGTGCCAGCAGCTTACCTAGCGGGACCTACAATGAGCAGTTCTTC CASSLPSGTYNEQFF
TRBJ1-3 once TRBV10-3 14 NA TGTGCCATCAGTGAGTCTACACCTGGAAACACCATATATTTT CAISESTPGNTIYF
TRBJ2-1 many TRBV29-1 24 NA TGCAGCGTAACCGAGGGACAGGGGAGGAGGGGCCAGCGGGGGGGCCAAGGCTCCTACAATGAGCAGTTCTTC CSVTEGQGRRGQRGGQGSYNEQFF
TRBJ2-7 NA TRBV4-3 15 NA TGCGCCAGCAGCCAAGAAGACAGGTCCGCCTACGAGCAGTACTTC CASSQEDRSAYEQYF
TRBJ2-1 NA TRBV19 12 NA TGTGCCAGTACCGGGGGTTACAATGAGCAGTTCTTC CASTGGYNEQFF
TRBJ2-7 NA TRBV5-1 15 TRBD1 TGCGCCAGCAGTCCAGGGACAGGGTTTACCTACGAGCAGTACTTC CASSPGTGFTYEQYF
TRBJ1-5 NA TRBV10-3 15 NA TGTGCCATCAGTGGGCAGGGACGAAACAATCAGCCCCAGCATTTT CAISGQGRNNQPQHF
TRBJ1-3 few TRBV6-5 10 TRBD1 TGTGCCAGCAGTGGGGACAGGGATTATTTT CASSGDRDYF
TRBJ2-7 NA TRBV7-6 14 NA TGTGCCAGCAGCTTAGATGGGAGGACCGGGGAGCAGTACTTC CASSLDGRTGEQYF
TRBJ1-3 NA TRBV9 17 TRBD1 TGTGCCAGCAGCGCTGGGACAGGTGGATTCTCTGGAAACACCATATATTTT CASSAGTGGFSGNTIYF
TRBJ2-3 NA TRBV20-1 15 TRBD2 TGCAGTGCTAGCGGGGGGGCCGCCAGCACAGATACGCAGTATTTT CSASGGAASTDTQYF
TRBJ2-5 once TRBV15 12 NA TGTGCCACCAGCAGAGGCCAAGAGACCCAGTACTTC CATSRGQETQYF
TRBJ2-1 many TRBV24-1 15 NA TGTGCCACCAGTGCCGGGACGGACCTAAAGGATGAGCAGTTCTTC CATSAGTDLKDEQFF
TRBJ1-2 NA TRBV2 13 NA TGTGCCAGCAGTGTGAGGGGGGCGGGCGGCTACACCTTC CASSVRGAGGYTF
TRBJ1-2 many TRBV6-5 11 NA TGTGCCAGCAAGGCGGCGGATGGCTACACCTTC CASKAADGYTF
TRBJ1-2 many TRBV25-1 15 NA TGTGCCAGCAGTGAATCTTGGCGACCTAACTATGGCTACACCTTC CASSESWRPNYGYTF
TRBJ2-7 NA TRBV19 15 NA TGTGCCAGTAGGGAGCGGGACAGTGCTTCCTACGAGCAGTACTTC CASRERDSASYEQYF
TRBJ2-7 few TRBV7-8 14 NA TGTGCCAGCAGCTTAGACCTGGGCCCCTACGAGCAGTACTTC CASSLDLGPYEQYF
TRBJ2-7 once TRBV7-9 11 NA TGTGCTCTGGCCGTCGGCGACGGGCAGTACTTC CALAVGDGQYF
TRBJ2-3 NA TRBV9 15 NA TGTGCCAGCAGCGTATTTGTGGCTGACACAGATACGCAGTATTTT CASSVFVADTDTQYF
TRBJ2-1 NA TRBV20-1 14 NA TGCAGTGCTAGGGCTAGCGAAGGATACAATGAGCAGTTCTTC CSARASEGYNEQFF
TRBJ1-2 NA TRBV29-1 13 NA TGCAGCGTTGACGTCGGAGGGAACTATGGCTACACCTTC CSVDVGGNYGYTF
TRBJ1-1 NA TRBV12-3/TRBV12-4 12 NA TGTGCCAGCAGCTTACCCTCTACTGGGGCTTTCTTT CASSLPSTGAFF
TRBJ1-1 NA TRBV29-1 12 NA TGCAGCGTTAACATCGGGAGCAATGAAGCTTTCTTT CSVNIGSNEAFF
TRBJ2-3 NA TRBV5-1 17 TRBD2 TGCGCCAGCAGCTCCAGACTAGCGGGGGTTCGGCCAGATACGCAGTATTTT CASSSRLAGVRPDTQYF
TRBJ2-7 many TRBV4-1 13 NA TGCGCCAGCAGCCAAGACATCTCCTACGAGCAGTACTTC CASSQDISYEQYF
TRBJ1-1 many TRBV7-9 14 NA TGTGCCAGCAGCAAATATCACACCAACACTGAAGCTTTCTTT CASSKYHTNTEAFF
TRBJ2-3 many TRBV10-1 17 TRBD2 TGCGCCAGCAGTGAGTTCGGACTAGCGGGGGTCCCAGATACGCAGTATTTT CASSEFGLAGVPDTQYF
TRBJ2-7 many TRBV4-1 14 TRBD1 TGCGCCAGCAGCCAAGTGACAGGGAGCTACGAGCAGTACTTC CASSQVTGSYEQYF
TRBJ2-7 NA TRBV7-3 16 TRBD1 TGTGCCAGCAGCTCAACGCCGGGACAGGGAATCTACGAGCAGTACTTC CASSSTPGQGIYEQYF
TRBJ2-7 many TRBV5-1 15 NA TGCGCCAGCAGCTTGGCCGGGACTGGTTCCTACGAGCAGTACTTC CASSLAGTGSYEQYF
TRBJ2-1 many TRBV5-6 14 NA TGTGCCAGCAGCCCTGCGACGTTTTCAAGTGAGCAGTTCTTC CASSPATFSSEQFF
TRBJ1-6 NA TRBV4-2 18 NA TGTGCCAGCAGCGCAGGACTAGCGGGGGTATTCTATAATTCACCCCTCCACTTT CASSAGLAGVFYNSPLHF
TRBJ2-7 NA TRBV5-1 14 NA TGCGCCAGCAGAGGGGGTGGGAGCTCCTACGAGCAGTACTTC CASRGGGSSYEQYF
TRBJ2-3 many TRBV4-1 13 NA TGCGCCAGCAGCCAGCCTCAGTCAGATACGCAGTATTTT CASSQPQSDTQYF
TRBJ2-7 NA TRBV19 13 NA TGTGCCAGTAGTACCCTAGGATTCTACGAGCAGTACTTC CASSTLGFYEQYF
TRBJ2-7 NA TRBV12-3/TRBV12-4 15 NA TGTGCCAGCAGGCCTGCCGGACGGTCCGTCTACGAGCAGTACTTC CASRPAGRSVYEQYF
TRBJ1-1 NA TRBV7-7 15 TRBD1 TGTGCTAGCAGCCCTCTCCGGGACAGGAACACTGAAGCTTTCTTT CASSPLRDRNTEAFF
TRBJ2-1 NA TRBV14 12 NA TGTGCCAGCAGCCAAGATCGACTGGTCCTGATCTTC CASSQDRLVLIF
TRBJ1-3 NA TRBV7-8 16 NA TGTGCCAGCAGCTTAGCCGTCAGGAGCTCTGGAAACACCATATATTTT CASSLAVRSSGNTIYF
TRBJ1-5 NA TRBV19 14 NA TGTGCCAGTAGTATACCCGGAAGCAATCAGCCCCAGCATTTT CASSIPGSNQPQHF
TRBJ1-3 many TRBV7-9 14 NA TGTGCCAGCAGCTGGGACTTCTCTGGAAACACCATATATTTT CASSWDFSGNTIYF
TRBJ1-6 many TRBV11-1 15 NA TGTGCCAGCAGCTTTGGAGGGGGTGGAAATTCACCCCTCCACTTT CASSFGGGGNSPLHF
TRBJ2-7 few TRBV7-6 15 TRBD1 TGTGCCAGCAGCTACCGACAGGGGAGGATCTACGAGCAGTACTTC CASSYRQGRIYEQYF
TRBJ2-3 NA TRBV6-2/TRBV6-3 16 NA TGTGCCAGCAGTTACGGGGCGAGGCCTAGCACAGATACGCAGTATTTT CASSYGARPSTDTQYF
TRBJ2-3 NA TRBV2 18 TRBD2 TGTGCCAGCAGTGTGGGCGGGAGAGCCTCCCCTTTCACAGATACGCAGTATTTT CASSVGGRASPFTDTQYF
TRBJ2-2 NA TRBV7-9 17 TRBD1 TGTGCCAGCAGCGCAAAAAACCGGGACAGGTGGACCGGGGAGCTGTTTTTT CASSAKNRDRWTGELFF
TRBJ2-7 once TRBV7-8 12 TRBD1 TGTGCCTCGGCCCCCGGGCAGGGGGTTCCGTACTTC CASAPGQGVPYF
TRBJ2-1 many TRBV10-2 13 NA TGCGCCAGCAGTGAGTCAGTCTACAATGAGCAGTTCTTC CASSESVYNEQFF
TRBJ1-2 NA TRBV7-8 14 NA TGTGCCAGCAGTCGACAGGACGGACGCTATGGCTACACCTTC CASSRQDGRYGYTF
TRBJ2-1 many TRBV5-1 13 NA TGCGCCAGCAGCCCGACAGGTAACAATGAGCAGTTCTTC CASSPTGNNEQFF
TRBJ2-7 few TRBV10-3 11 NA TGTGCCATCAGCTCTAGCTACGAGCAGTACTTC CAISSSYEQYF
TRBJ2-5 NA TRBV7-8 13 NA TGTGCCGGGACAGTAGCGGGACAAGAGACCCAGTACTTC CAGTVAGQETQYF
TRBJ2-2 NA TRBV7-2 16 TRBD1 TGTGCCAGCAGCTTGGATAGACAGGGGGCGGCCGGGGAGCTGTTTTTT CASSLDRQGAAGELFF
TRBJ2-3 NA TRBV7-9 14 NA TGTGCCAGCAGCTTCTTGGGCGAAACAGATACGCAGTATTTT CASSFLGETDTQYF
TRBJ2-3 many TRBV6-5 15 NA TGTGCCAGCAGTTCGGGGGGCCTCAGCACAGATACGCAGTATTTT CASSSGGLSTDTQYF
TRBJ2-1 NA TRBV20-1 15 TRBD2 TGCAGTGCTAGAGGACTAGCGGGGGGGCGTAATGAGCAGTTCTTC CSARGLAGGRNEQFF
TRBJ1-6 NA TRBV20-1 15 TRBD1 TGCAGTGCTCCACGGGAGACAGGGGCGAACTCACCCCTCCACTTT CSAPRETGANSPLHF